Listed here are 12 T cell receptor beta chains from one sample, sequenced in a study of T cell responses to AZD1222 COVID-19 vaccine. Sequencing was performed with immunoSEQ multiplex PCR; in TCRdb, only in-frame clones are kept and a portion is missing. The sample consists of 90,000 to 100,000 clones, about 89% of them appearing once. Sequencing used peripheral blood, obtained on day 0 of AZD1222 vaccination. The source of these receptors is an adult in good health.

This clone has just a few counts. The chain is built from TRBV3-1 (or the pseudogene TRBV3-2) and TRBJ2-2; perhaps TRBD2 as D (7 bases). The CDR3 extends over 18 amino acids. Germline loops: CDR1 LGHDT, CDR2 YNNKEL (reference sequence). V was shortened by 0 bases and J by 2 bases, with 16 bases between the two germline ends. This CDR3 reads CASSQDKGGTYNTGELFF. The CDR3 region has the DNA TGTGCCAGCAGCCAAGATAAGGGAGGGACATACAACACCGGGGAGCTGTTTTTT.

A few counts support this clone. V gene TRBV2 combines with J gene TRBJ1-5, with 11 bases lining up with TRBD1. Germline lookup yields CDR1 SNHLY and CDR2 FYNNEI. This CDR3 comprises 15 residues. The V gene end was trimmed by 6 bases and the J gene end by 5 bases; junction bases not matched to a gene: 6. The chain's CDR3 is CASSAGTGGYQPQHF. The CDR3 coding sequence is TGTGCCAGCAGCGCCGGGACAGGGGGATATCAGCCCCAGCATTTT.

The chain joins TRBV9 to TRBJ2-5; 7 positions match TRBD2. Germline V gene data show CDR1 as SGDLS and CDR2 as YYNGEE. This CDR3 is 15 amino acids long. The junction had 9 bases not matched to a gene; V was cut back by 3 bases and J by 4 bases. This chain's CDR3 is CASSARDYLGETQYF. The CDR3 coding sequence is TGTGCCAGCAGCGCCCGGGACTACCTTGGAGAGACCCAGTACTTC.

The chain couples TRBV4-2 to TRBJ2-2, with D hard to call. The CDR3 runs to 15 residues. The germline gives CDR1 LGHNA, CDR2 YNFKEQ. Trimming left V 0 bases short and J 4 bases short, with 9 bases between. The CDR3 region is CASSQDPVPTGELFF. CDR3 coding DNA: TGTGCCAGCAGCCAAGATCCCGTCCCCACCGGGGAGCTGTTTTTT.

V gene TRBV28 combines with J gene TRBJ1-2; no definite D call. Germline lookup yields CDR1 MDHEN and CDR2 SYDVKM. The V end was cut by 8 bases, the J end by 3 bases, with 19 bases between. The CDR3 spans 15 residues. DNA for the CDR3: TGTGCCAGCTGGAGAGCACCCCGGACCGACTATGGCTACACCTTC. It yields the protein CASWRAPRTDYGYTF.

The V call is TRBV2, the J call TRBJ2-7, with 11 bases matching TRBD2. The CDR3 loop spans 13 amino acids. With 6 bases clipped from V and 2 bases from J, the junction kept 0 bases outside the gene matches. Germline lookup yields CDR1 SNHLY and CDR2 FYNNEI. The CDR3 sequence is CASRTSGTYEQYF. The CDR3 DNA is TGTGCCAGCAGGACTAGCGGGACCTACGAGCAGTACTTC.

The V and J genes are TRBV3-1 (or the pseudogene TRBV3-2) and TRBJ2-5; 9 bases are shared with TRBD2. The CDR3 consists of 16 residues. Losses at the gene ends were 3 bases for V and 4 bases for J; bases not matched to a gene: 9. Germline CDR1 is LGHDT and CDR2 is YNNKEL (reference sequence). The chain's CDR3 is CASSQIPAGGSETQYF. CDR3 DNA: TGTGCCAGCAGCCAGATCCCAGCGGGAGGTTCAGAGACCCAGTACTTC.

The chain joins TRBV3-1 (or the pseudogene TRBV3-2) to TRBJ1-1, with D possibly matching TRBD1 (5 bases). V was shortened by 2 bases and J by 1 base, with 14 bases between the two germline ends. The CDR3 contains 16 residues. Per germline, CDR1 LGHDT and CDR2 YNNKEL (reference sequence). For the CDR3, the DNA is TGTGCCAGCAGCCAAAAAAAACGGGACGGGAACACTGAAGCTTTCTTT. Translating it yields CASSQKKRDGNTEAFF.

The chain couples TRBV29-1 to TRBJ1-1; D might be TRBD1 (6 bases). The CDR3 contains 12 residues. Germline CDR1 and CDR2: SQVTM and ANQGSEA. V gave up 7 bases and J gave up 13 bases, with 22 bases separating them. The CDR3 sequence is CSGTGDTDRGFF. CDR3 DNA: TGCAGCGGCACCGGGGACACCGACCGGGGTTTCTTT.

The chain joins TRBV25-1 to TRBJ2-5; D perhaps matches TRBD1 (6 bases). Germline assignment: CDR1 MGHDK and CDR2 SYGVNS. Trimming left V 4 bases short and J 5 bases short, with 14 bases between. The length of the CDR3 is 14 residues. The chain's CDR3 is CASSALQGGETQYF. CDR3 nucleotides: TGTGCCAGCAGTGCACTACAGGGTGGGGAGACCCAGTACTTC.

This chain links TRBV7-5 with TRBJ1-2; TRBD1, the D gene given by the table, was not confirmed from the DNA. TRBV7-5 is designated a pseudogene. This CDR3 is built from 15 residues. Here the CDR3 DNA reads TGTGTCAGAAGCCCAGACAAGGGGGTGAACTATGGCTACACCTTC. This sequence encodes CVRSPDKGVNYGYTF.

The chain uses TRBV27 and TRBJ1-1; D remains unclear. Germline V lookup: CDR1 MNHEY, CDR2 SMNVEV (reference sequence). The CDR3 contains 15 residues. The germline V and J ends were trimmed by 5 bases and 0 bases, with 13 bases remaining between them. The CDR3 region is CASSQFSVMNTEAFF. For the CDR3, the DNA is TGTGCCAGCAGTCAGTTTTCGGTAATGAACACTGAAGCTTTCTTT.